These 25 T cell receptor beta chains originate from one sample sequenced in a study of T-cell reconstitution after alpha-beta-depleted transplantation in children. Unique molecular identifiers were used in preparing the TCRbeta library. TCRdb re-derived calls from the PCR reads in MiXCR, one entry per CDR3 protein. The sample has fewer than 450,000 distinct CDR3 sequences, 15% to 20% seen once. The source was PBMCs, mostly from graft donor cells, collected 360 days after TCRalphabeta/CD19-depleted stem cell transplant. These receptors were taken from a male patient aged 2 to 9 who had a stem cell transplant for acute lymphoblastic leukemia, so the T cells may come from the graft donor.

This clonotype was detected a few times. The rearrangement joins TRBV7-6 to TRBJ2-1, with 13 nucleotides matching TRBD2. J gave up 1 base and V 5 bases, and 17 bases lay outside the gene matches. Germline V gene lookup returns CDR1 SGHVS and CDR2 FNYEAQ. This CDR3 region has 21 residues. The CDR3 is CASSQTGSYETSGRSYNEQFF. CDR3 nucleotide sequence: TGTGCCAGCAGCCAGACAGGGTCCTATGAGACTAGCGGGAGGTCCTACAATGAGCAGTTCTTC. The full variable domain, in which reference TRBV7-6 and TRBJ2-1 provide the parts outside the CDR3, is GAGVSQSPRYKVTKRGQDVALRCDPISGHVSLYWYRQALGQGPEFLTYFNYEAQQDKSGLPNDRFSAERPEGSISTLTIQRTEQRDSAMYRCASSQTGSYETSGRSYNEQFFGPGTRLTVL.

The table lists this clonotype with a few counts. The CDR3 loop reads CASSLAPPWNTGELFF. CDR3 nucleotide sequence: TGTGCCAGCAGCTTAGCTCCGCCATGGAACACCGGGGAGCTGTTTTTT. The chain joins TRBV7-6 to TRBJ2-2; D not certain. V gave up 0 bases and J gave up 1 base, with 9 bases separating them. The germline V gene encodes CDR1 SGHVS and CDR2 FNYEAQ. CDR3 length equals 16 residues.

The CDR3, as DNA: TGTGCCAGCAGTTACTCCTCGGGGGTTAGCAATCAGCCCCAGCATTTT. Residues: CASSYSSGVSNQPQHF. J is TRBJ1-5 and V is TRBV6-2 or TRBV6-3; perhaps TRBD1 as D (5 bases). The germline V gene encodes CDR1 MNHEY and CDR2 SVGEGT. The CDR3 spans 16 residues. Trimming cost V 0 bases and J 0 bases, with 9 bases left between them.

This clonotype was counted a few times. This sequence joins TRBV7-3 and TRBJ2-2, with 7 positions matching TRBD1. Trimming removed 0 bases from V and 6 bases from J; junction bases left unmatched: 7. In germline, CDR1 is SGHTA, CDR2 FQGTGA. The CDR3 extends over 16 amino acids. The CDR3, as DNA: TGTGCCAGCAGCTTAACGATCCCAGGGGGAGCCGGGGAGCTGTTTTTT. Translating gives CASSLTIPGGAGELFF. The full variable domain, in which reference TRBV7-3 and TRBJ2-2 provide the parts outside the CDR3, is GAGVSQTPSNKVTEKGKYVELRCDPISGHTALYWYRQSLGQGPEFLIYFQGTGAADDSGLPNDRFFAVRPEGSVSTLKIQRTERGDSAVYLCASSLTIPGGAGELFFGEGSRLTVL.

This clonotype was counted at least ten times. The CDR3 region has the DNA TGTGCCAGCACGTACTCGGAGACCCAGTACTTC. Protein product: CASTYSETQYF. This rearrangement joins TRBV7-8 to TRBJ2-5; D gene ambiguous. CDR1 is SGHVS, CDR2 FQNEAQ, per germline. The CDR3 contains 11 residues. V gave up 7 bases and J gave up 5 bases, with 8 bases separating them.

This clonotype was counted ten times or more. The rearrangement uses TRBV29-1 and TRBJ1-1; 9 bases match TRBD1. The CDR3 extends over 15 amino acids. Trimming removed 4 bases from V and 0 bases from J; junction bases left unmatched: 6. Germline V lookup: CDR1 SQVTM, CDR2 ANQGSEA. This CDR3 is CSVGRQGVVNTEAFF. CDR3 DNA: TGCAGCGTTGGTCGACAGGGGGTTGTGAACACTGAAGCTTTCTTT.

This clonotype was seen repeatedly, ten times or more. The CDR3 sequence: CASSGPGTDTQYF. The DNA for the CDR3 is TGTGCCAGCAGTGGGCCCGGCACAGATACGCAGTATTTT. This chain links TRBV4-2 with TRBJ2-3; D gene uncertain. Germline CDR1 LGHNA, CDR2 YNFKEQ. This CDR3 contains 13 residues. V was cut by 6 bases and J by 1 base, with 8 bases left in between.

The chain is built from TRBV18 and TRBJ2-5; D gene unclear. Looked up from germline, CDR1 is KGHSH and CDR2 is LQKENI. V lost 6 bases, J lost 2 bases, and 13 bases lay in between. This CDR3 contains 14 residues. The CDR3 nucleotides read TGTGCCAGCTCGCCCGTTCAGGTTCAAGAGACCCAGTACTTC. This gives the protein CASSPVQVQETQYF. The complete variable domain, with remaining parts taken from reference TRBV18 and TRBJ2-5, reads NAGVMQNPRHLVRRRGQEARLRCSPMKGHSHVYWYRQLPEEGLKFMVYLQKENIIDESGMPKERFSAEFPKEGPSILRIQQVVRGDSAAYFCASSPVQVQETQYFGPGTRLLVL.

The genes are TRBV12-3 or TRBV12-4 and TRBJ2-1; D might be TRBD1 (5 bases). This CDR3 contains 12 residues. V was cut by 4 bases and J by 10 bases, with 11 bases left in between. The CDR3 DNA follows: TGTGCCAGCAGTTGGGGCTCCCGGGAGCAGTTCTTC. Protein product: CASSWGSREQFF.

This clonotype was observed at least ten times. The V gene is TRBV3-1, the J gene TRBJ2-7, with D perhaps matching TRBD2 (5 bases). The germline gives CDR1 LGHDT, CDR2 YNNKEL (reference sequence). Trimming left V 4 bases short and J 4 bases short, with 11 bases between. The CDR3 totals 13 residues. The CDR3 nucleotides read TGTGCCAGCAGCCGGTCTAGCAGGTACGAGCAGTACTTC. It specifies CASSRSSRYEQYF.

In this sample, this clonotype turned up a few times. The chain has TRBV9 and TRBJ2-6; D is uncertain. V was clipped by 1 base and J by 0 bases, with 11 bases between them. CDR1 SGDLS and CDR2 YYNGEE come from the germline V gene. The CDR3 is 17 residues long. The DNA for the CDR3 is TGTGCCAGCAGCGTAACTGTGCGAGGCTCTGGGGCCAACGTCCTGACTTTC. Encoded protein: CASSVTVRGSGANVLTF.

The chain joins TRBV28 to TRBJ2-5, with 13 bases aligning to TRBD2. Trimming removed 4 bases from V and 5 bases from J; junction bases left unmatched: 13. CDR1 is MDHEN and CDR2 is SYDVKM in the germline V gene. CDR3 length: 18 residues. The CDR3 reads CASSSVLAGGRRGETQYF. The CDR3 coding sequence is TGTGCCAGCAGTTCTGTACTAGCGGGAGGGCGCAGGGGGGAGACCCAGTACTTC.

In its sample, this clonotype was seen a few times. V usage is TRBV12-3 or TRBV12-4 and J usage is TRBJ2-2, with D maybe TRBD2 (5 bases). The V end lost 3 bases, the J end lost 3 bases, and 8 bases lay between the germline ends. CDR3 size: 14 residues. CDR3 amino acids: CASSLMGDTGELFF. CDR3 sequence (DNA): TGTGCCAGCAGTTTGATGGGAGACACCGGGGAGCTGTTTTTT.

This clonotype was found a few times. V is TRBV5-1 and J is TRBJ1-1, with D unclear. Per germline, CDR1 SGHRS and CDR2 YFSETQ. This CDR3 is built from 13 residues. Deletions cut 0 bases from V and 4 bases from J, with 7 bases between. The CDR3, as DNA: TGCGCCAGCAGCTTGGAGTATGCCACTGAAGCTTTCTTT. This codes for CASSLEYATEAFF.

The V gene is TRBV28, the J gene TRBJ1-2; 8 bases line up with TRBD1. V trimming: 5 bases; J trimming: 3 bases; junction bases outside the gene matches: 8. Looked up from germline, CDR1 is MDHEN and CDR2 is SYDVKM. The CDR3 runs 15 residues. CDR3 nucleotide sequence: TGTGCCAGCAGTCCCCCCCCAGGGGGCGACTATGGCTACACCTTC. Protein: CASSPPPGGDYGYTF.

In nucleotides, the CDR3 is TGCAGTGCTGGACCTCTAAGTGGGGGGCCTACAGATACGCAGTATTTT. Amino acid sequence: CSAGPLSGGPTDTQYF. The rearrangement links TRBV20-1 to TRBJ2-3; D assignment may be TRBD1 or TRBD2 (6 bases each). The CDR3 totals 16 residues. V was clipped by 5 bases and J by 3 bases, with 21 bases between them. From germline, CDR1 is DFQATT and CDR2 SNEGSKA (reference sequence).

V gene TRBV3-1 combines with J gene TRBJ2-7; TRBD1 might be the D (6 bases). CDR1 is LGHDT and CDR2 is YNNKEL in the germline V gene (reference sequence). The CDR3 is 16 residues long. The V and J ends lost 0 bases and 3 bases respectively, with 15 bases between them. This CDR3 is CASSQDKQGLVYEQYF. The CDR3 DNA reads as TGTGCCAGCAGCCAAGACAAACAGGGTTTGGTCTACGAGCAGTACTTC.

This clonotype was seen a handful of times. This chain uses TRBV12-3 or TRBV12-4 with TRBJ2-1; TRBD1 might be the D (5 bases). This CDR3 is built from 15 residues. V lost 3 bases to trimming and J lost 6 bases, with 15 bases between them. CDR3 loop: CASSFQAGLGNEQFF. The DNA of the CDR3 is TGTGCCAGCAGTTTCCAGGCAGGGTTGGGCAATGAGCAGTTCTTC.

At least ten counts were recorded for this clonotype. The CDR3 here is CASSEWAGGRELFF. The CDR3 nucleotides are TGCGCCAGCAGTGAATGGGCAGGGGGCAGGGAGCTGTTTTTT. The rearrangement uses TRBV10-2 and TRBJ2-2; 8 bases are shared with TRBD1. This CDR3 contains 14 residues. V shed 3 bases, J shed 9 bases, and the junction held 6 bases outside the gene matches. The germline gives CDR1 WSHSY, CDR2 SAAADI.

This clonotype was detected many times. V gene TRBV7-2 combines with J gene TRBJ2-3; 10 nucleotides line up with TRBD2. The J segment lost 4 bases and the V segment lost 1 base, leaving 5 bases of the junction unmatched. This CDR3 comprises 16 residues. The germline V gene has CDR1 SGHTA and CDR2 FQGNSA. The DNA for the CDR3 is TGTGCCAGCAGCTTAGGCTCAGCGGGAGGGTCAGATACGCAGTATTTT. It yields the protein CASSLGSAGGSDTQYF.

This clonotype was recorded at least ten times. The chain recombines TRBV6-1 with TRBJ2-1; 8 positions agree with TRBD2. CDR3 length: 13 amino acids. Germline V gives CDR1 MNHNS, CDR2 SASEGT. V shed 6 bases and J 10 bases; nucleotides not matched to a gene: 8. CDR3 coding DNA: TGTGCCAGCAGCCTACGGGGGGGACTCGAGCAGTTCTTC. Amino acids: CASSLRGGLEQFF.

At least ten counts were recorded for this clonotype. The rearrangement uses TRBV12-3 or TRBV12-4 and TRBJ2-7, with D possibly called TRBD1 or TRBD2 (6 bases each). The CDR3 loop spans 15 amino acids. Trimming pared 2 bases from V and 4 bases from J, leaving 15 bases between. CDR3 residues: CASSLPGAAGYEQYF. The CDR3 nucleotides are TGTGCCAGCAGTTTACCGGGGGCGGCGGGGTACGAGCAGTACTTC.

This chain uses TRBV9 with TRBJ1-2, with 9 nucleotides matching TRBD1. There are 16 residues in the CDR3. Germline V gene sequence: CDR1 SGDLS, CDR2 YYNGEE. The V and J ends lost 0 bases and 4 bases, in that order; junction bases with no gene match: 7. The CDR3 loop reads CASSVGSGTGIYGYTF. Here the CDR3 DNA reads TGTGCCAGCAGCGTAGGGTCTGGGACAGGGATCTATGGCTACACCTTC. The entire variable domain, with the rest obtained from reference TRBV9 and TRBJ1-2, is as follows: DSGVTQTPKHLITATGQRVTLRCSPRSGDLSVYWYQQSLDQGLQFLIQYYNGEERAKGNILERFSAQQFPDLHSELNLSSLELGDSALYFCASSVGSGTGIYGYTFGSGTRLTVV.

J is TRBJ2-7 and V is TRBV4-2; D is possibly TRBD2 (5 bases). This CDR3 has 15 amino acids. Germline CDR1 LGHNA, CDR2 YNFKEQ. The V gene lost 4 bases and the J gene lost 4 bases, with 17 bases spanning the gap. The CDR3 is CASSLIATSPYEQYF. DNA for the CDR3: TGTGCCAGCAGCCTTATAGCGACTTCCCCATACGAGCAGTACTTC.

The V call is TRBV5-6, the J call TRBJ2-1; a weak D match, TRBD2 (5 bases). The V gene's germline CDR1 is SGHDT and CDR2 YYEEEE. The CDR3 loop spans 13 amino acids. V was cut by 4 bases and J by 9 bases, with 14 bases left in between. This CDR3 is CASSLAPIGEQFF. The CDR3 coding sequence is TGTGCCAGCAGCCTAGCCCCAATAGGTGAGCAGTTCTTC.